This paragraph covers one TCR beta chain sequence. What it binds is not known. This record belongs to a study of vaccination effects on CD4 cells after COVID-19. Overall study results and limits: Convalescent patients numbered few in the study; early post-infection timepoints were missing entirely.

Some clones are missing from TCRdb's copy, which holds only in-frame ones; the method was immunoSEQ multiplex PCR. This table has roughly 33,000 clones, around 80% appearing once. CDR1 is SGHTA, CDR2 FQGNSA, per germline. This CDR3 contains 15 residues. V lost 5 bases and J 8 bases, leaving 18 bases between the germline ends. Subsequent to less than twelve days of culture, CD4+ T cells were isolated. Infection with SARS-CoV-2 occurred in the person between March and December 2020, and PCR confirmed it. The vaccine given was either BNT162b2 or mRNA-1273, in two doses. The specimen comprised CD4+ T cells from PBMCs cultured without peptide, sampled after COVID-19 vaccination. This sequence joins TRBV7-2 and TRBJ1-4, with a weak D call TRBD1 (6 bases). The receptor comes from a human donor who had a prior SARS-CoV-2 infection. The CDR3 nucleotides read TGTGCCAGCAGCCTTACCAGGGACAACTTCGAAAAACTGTTTTTT. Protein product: CASSLTRDNFEKLFF.